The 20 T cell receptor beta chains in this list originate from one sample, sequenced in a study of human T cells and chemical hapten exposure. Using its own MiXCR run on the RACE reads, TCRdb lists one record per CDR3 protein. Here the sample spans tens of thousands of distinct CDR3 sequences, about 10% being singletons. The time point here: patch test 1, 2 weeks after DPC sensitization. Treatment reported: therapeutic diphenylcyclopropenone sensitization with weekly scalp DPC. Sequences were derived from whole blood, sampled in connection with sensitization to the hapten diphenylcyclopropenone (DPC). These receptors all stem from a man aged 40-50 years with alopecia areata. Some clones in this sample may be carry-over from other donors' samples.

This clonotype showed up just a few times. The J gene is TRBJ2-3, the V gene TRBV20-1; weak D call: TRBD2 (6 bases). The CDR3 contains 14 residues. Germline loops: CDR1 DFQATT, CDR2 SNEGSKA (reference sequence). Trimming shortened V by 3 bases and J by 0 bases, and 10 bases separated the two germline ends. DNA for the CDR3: TGCAGTGCTAGCCTCGGGGGAAGCACAGATACGCAGTATTTT. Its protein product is CSASLGGSTDTQYF.

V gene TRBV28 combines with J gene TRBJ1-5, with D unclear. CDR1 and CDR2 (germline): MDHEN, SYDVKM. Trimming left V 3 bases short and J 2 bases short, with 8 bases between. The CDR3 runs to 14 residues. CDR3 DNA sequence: TGTGCCAGCAGTTTTGCAAGGGGCAATCAGCCCCAGCATTTT. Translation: CASSFARGNQPQHF.

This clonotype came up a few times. The CDR3 here is CATSREAAGVGDTQYF. For the CDR3, the DNA is TGTGCCACCAGCAGAGAGGCGGCGGGAGTAGGGGATACGCAGTATTTT. This sequence joins TRBV15 and TRBJ2-3; 7 nucleotides align to TRBD2. The germline V gene has CDR1 LNHNV and CDR2 YYDKDF (reference sequence). The CDR3 has 16 residues. The junction had 9 bases not matched to a gene; V was cut back by 0 bases and J by 6 bases. Based on the CDR3 plus reference TRBV15 and TRBJ2-3, the full variable domain is DAMVIQNPRYQVTQFGKPVTLSCSQTLNHNVMYWYQQKSSQAPKLLFHYYDKDFNNEADTPDNFQSRRPNTSFCFLDIRSPGLGDTAMYLCATSREAAGVGDTQYFGPGTRLTVL.

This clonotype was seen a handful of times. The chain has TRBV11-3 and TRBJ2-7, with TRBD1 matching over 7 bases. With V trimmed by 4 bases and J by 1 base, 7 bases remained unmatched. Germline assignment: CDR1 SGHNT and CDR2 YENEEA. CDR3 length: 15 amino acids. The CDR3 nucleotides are TGTGCCAGCAGCTCGTGGACAGGTAGTTCCTACGAGCAGTACGTC. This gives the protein CASSSWTGSSYEQYV.

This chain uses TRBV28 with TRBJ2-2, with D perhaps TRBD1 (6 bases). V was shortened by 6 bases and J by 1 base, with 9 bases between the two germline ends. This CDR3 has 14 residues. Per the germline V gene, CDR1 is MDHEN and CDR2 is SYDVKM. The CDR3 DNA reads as TGTGCCAGCAGCCCGGGACAGAACACCGGGGAGCTGTTTTTT. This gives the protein CASSPGQNTGELFF. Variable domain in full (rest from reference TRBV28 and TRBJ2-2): DVKVTQSSRYLVKRTGEKVFLECVQDMDHENMFWYRQDPGLGLRLIYFSYDVKMKEKGDIPEGYSVSREKKERFSLILESASTNQTSMYLCASSPGQNTGELFFGEGSRLTVL.

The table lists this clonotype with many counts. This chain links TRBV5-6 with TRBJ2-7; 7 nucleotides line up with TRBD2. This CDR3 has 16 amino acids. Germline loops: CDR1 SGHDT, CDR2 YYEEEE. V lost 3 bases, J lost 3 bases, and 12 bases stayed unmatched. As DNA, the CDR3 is TGTGCCAGCAGCTCCCCGCTTTTGGGGGGGGTCTACGAGCAGTACTTC. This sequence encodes CASSSPLLGGVYEQYF.

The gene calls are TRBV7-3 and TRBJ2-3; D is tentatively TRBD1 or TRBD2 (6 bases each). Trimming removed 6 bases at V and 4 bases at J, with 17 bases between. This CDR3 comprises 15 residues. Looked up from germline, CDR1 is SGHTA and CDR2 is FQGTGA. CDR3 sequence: CASSKSGGGADTQYF. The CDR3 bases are TGTGCCAGCAGTAAGAGTGGAGGGGGTGCAGATACGCAGTATTTT.

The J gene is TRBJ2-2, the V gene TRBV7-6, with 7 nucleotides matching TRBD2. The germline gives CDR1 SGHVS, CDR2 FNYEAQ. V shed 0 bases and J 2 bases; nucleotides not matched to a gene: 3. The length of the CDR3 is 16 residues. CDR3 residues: CASSLAGGSNTGELFF. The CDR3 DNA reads TGTGCCAGCAGCTTAGCTGGCGGGAGTAACACCGGGGAGCTGTTTTTT.

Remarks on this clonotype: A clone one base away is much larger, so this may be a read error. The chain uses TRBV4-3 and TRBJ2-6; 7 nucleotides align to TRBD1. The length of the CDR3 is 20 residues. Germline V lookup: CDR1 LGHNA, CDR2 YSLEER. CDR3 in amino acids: CASSQVFRGKFEAGANVLSF. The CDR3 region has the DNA TGCGCCAGCAGCCAAGTTTTCAGGGGGAAATTTGAGGCTGGGGCCAACGTCCTGTCTTTC.

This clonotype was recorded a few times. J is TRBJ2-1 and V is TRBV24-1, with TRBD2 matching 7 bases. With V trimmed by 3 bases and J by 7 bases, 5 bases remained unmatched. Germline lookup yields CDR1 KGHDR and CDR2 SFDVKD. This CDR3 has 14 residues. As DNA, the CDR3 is TGTGCCACCAGTGATAGGGGCGGGAGTAATGAGCAGTTCTTC. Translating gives CATSDRGGSNEQFF.

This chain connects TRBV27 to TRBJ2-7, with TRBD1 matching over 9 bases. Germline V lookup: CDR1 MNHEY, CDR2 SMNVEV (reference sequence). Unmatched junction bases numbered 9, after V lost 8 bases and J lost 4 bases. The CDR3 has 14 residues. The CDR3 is CASPLSGTGYEQYF. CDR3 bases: TGTGCCAGCCCTTTAAGCGGGACAGGGTACGAGCAGTACTTC.

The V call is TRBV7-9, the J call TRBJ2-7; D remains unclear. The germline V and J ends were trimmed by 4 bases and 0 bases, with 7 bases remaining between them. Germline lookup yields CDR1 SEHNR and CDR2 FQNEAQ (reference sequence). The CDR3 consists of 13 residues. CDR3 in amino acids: CASSSQYSYEQYF. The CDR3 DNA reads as TGTGCCAGCAGCTCCCAGTACTCCTACGAGCAGTACTTC. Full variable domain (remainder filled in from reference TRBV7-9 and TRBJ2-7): DTGVSQNPRHKITKRGQNVTFRCDPISEHNRLYWYRQTLGQGPEFLTYFQNEAQLEKSRLLSDRFSAERPKGSFSTLEIQRTEQGDSAMYLCASSSQYSYEQYFGPGTRLTVT.

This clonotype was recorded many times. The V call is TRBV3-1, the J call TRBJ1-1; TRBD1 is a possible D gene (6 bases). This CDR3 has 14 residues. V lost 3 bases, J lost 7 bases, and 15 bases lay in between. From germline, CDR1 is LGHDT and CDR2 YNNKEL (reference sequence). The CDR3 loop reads CASSQDSLGGEAFF. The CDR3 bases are TGTGCCAGCAGCCAGGACAGCCTGGGCGGTGAAGCTTTCTTT.

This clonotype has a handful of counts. The DNA of the CDR3 is TGTGCCAGCAGTTCATCCGGGTTTCTCGAGCAGTACGTC. It specifies CASSSSGFLEQYV. This chain links TRBV5-4 with TRBJ2-7, with D uncertain. The V and J ends lost 5 bases and 6 bases respectively, with 15 bases between them. CDR1 is SGHNT, CDR2 YYREEE, per germline (reference sequence). The CDR3 length is 13 residues.

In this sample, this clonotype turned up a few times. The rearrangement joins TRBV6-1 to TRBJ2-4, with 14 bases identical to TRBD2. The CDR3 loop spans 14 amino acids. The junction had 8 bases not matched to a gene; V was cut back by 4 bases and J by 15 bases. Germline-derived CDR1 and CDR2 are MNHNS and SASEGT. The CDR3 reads CASSGTSGRFFRYF. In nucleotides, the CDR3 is TGTGCCAGCAGTGGGACTAGCGGGAGGTTTTTTAGGTACTTC.

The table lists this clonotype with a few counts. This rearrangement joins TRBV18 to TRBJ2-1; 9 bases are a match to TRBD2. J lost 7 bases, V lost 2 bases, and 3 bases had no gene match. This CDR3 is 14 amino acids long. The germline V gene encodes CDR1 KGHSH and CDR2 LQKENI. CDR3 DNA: TGTGCCAGCTCACCAGGGACTAGCTGGAATGAGCAGTTCTTC. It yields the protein CASSPGTSWNEQFF. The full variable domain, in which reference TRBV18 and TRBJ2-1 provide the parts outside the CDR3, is NAGVMQNPRHLVRRRGQEARLRCSPMKGHSHVYWYRQLPEEGLKFMVYLQKENIIDESGMPKERFSAEFPKEGPSILRIQQVVRGDSAAYFCASSPGTSWNEQFFGPGTRLTVL.

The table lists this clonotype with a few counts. The CDR3 spells CASSKAFYEQYV. The CDR3 DNA sequence: TGTGCCAGCAGTAAAGCTTTCTACGAGCAGTACGTC. V and J are TRBV5-4 and TRBJ2-7; D call uncertain. Looked up from germline, CDR1 is SGHNT and CDR2 is YYREEE (reference sequence). The V end was cut by 5 bases, the J end by 3 bases, with 9 bases between. CDR3 length equals 12 residues.

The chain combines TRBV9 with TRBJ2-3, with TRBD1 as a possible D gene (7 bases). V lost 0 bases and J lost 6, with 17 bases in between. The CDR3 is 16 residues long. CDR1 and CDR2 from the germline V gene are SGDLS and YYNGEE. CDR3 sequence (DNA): TGTGCCAGCAGCGTAGAAGTAGACAGGGAGGCCGATACGCAGTATTTT. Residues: CASSVEVDREADTQYF.

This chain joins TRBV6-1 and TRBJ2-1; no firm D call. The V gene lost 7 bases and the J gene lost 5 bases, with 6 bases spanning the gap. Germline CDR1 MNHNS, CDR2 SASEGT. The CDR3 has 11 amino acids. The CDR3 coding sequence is TGTGCCAGCACCGAGCACAATGAGCAGTTCTTC. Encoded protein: CASTEHNEQFF.

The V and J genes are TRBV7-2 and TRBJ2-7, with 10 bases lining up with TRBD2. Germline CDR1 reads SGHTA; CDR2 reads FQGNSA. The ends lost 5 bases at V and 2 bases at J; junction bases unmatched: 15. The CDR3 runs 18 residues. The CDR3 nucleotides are TGTGCCAGCAGCCCAGGCCCAGCCACAGCGGGAGGGGCCTACGAGCAGTACGTC. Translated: CASSPGPATAGGAYEQYV.